This TCR beta chain originates from a study of CD8+ T cells in alopecia areata. Study findings and constraints: In lesional scalp, particularly from alopecia totalis/universalis, clonality was higher than in normal scalp.

In germline, CDR1 is SGHDT, CDR2 YYEEEE. V was cut by 3 bases and J by 3 bases, with 12 bases left in between. This CDR3 is built from 14 residues. Extraction and reverse transcription of RNA yielded cDNA as the sequencing template. Only in-frame clones appear in the TCRdb table, and some are missing; sequencing was by immunoSEQ multiplex PCR. This table holds around 210,000 clones, more than 50% found once. In regard to this clone: As yet, its antigen is unknown.

The sample comprised CD8+ T cells sorted from blood. This receptor was obtained from a human donor in good health. The rearrangement uses TRBV5-6 and TRBJ1-2; a weak D match, TRBD1 (6 bases). The CDR3 nucleotides are TGTGCCAGCAGCTACACGCCAGGGGACTATGGCTACACCTTC. This gives the protein CASSYTPGDYGYTF.